This T cell receptor (beta chain) was profiled in a study of blood T cell repertoires in COVID-19. In the study overall: PBMCs, B-cell-depleted T cells, or T cells were the source of the cDNA or gDNA that made up the material.

The repertoire was sequenced with immunoSEQ multiplex PCR; TCRdb's copy has only in-frame clones and lacks some. The repertoire consists of about 200,000 clones, with approximately 81% occurring once and the leading ten covering 15% to 20%. The CDR3 length is 15 residues. The V gene's germline CDR1 is MDHEN and CDR2 SYDVKM. V was shortened by 5 bases and J by 6 bases, with 17 bases between the two germline ends. Clinical history reported by participants formed the basis on which cohorts were assigned. The source of this sequence is a man aged 40-49 years who had recovered from COVID-19. The chain recombines TRBV28 with TRBJ2-1; tentative D call: TRBD2 (6 bases). The sample taken for sequencing was PBMCs or T cells enriched from blood (not recorded which). CDR3 DNA sequence: TGTGCCAGCAGTCCCCCGGGACTCCAAGTCAATGAGCAGTTCTTC. Translated: CASSPPGLQVNEQFF.